This record covers a single TCR beta chain. Its antigen is not identified. Per the germline V gene, CDR1 is SGHRS and CDR2 is YFSETQ. V dropped 6 bases and J dropped 1 base, with 21 bases sitting between them. The CDR3 is made up of 17 amino acids. The sample belongs to a study of blood T cells in healthy people across ages. For the second PCR, which ran for about 7 to 11 cycles, a sample-barcoded 5' primer and a J-beta primer mix were used. Each cDNA molecule, via a template-switch adaptor with 12 random nucleotides, was tagged. TCRdb reanalysed the 5' RACE reads using MiXCR and keeps one entry per CDR3 protein. The sample lists about 730,000 distinct CDR3 sequences; around 46% were seen once. Points from the study as a whole: Estimated diversity, derived from one million T cells, was regarded as an underestimate.

The sequenced material came from blood. The chain employs TRBV5-1 and TRBJ2-3; tentatively, D is TRBD2 (5 bases). This clonotype was sampled from a woman in her sixties or seventies in good health. This CDR3 reads CASTERGSAGRTDTQYF. The CDR3 coding sequence is TGCGCCAGCACGGAGAGAGGGTCTGCCGGACGCACAGATACGCAGTATTTT.